A selection of T cell receptor beta chains follows, all from one sample in a study of OX40 agonist ivuxolimab in advanced cancers. Sequencing was performed with immunoSEQ multiplex PCR; in TCRdb, only in-frame clones are kept and a portion is missing. Of roughly 75,000 clones listed, roughly 91% are singletons. The sequencing here drew on CD4+ or CD8+ T cells sorted from blood, taken in a trial of the OX40 agonist ivuxolimab. The receptors were sampled from an adult with an advanced solid tumor such as melanoma, head and neck, liver or kidney cancer. Each CDR3 is given with its conserved first and last residue. D genes are given only for firm matches. The size field is filled for only some rows; it gives once, few, many or a size class.

d_call: TRBD2
v_call: TRBV7-9
clone_size: .
j_call: TRBJ2-7
cdr3_aa: CALGGGSYEQYF
cdr3_nt: TGTGCCCTCGGCGGGGGCTCCTACGAGCAGTACTTC

d_call: .
v_call: TRBV25-1
clone_size: once
j_call: TRBJ1-1
cdr3_aa: CASERGSDTEAFF
cdr3_nt: TGTGCCAGCGAGAGGGGAAGCGACACTGAAGCTTTCTTT

d_call: .
v_call: TRBV2
clone_size: .
j_call: TRBJ1-4
cdr3_aa: CASSEVRTVEKLFF
cdr3_nt: TGTGCCAGCAGTGAAGTCCGGACAGTTGAAAAACTGTTTTTT

d_call: TRBD2
v_call: TRBV5-4
clone_size: once
j_call: TRBJ2-7
cdr3_aa: CASSLGLTGGYEQYF
cdr3_nt: TGTGCCAGCAGCTTGGGTCTGACGGGAGGGTACGAGCAGTACTTC

d_call: TRBD2
v_call: TRBV9
clone_size: .
j_call: TRBJ2-1
cdr3_aa: CASSVEVAGFYNEQFF
cdr3_nt: TGTGCCAGCAGCGTAGAGGTAGCGGGGTTCTACAATGAGCAGTTCTTC

d_call: .
v_call: TRBV19
clone_size: .
j_call: TRBJ1-2
cdr3_aa: CASRTRGSTYGYTF
cdr3_nt: TGTGCCAGTAGGACACGGGGTTCCACCTATGGCTACACCTTC

d_call: TRBD1
v_call: TRBV30
clone_size: .
j_call: TRBJ1-3
cdr3_aa: CAWGTGYSGNTIYF
cdr3_nt: TGTGCCTGGGGGACAGGGTACTCTGGAAACACCATATATTTT

d_call: .
v_call: TRBV19
clone_size: .
j_call: TRBJ2-3
cdr3_aa: CASSIGITKFTDTQYF
cdr3_nt: TGTGCCAGTAGTATCGGGATTACCAAATTCACAGATACGCAGTATTTT

d_call: TRBD1
v_call: TRBV6-6
clone_size: .
j_call: TRBJ2-7
cdr3_aa: CASSYGTDRETGEQYF
cdr3_nt: TGTGCCAGCAGTTACGGTACTGACAGGGAGACTGGCGAGCAGTACTTC

d_call: .
v_call: TRBV15
clone_size: .
j_call: TRBJ2-7
cdr3_aa: CATTRGAGDYEQYF
cdr3_nt: TGTGCCACCACCAGGGGCGCCGGGGACTACGAGCAGTACTTC

d_call: .
v_call: TRBV7-2
clone_size: .
j_call: TRBJ2-3
cdr3_aa: CASSLGLTRRSDTQYF
cdr3_nt: TGTGCCAGCAGCTTAGGCTTGACTAGGAGGTCGGATACGCAGTATTTT

d_call: TRBD1
v_call: TRBV27
clone_size: .
j_call: TRBJ1-2
cdr3_aa: CASSTDRAYGYTF
cdr3_nt: TGTGCCAGCAGTACGGACAGGGCCTATGGCTACACCTTC

d_call: .
v_call: TRBV27
clone_size: .
j_call: TRBJ2-1
cdr3_aa: CASSFERESFDEQFF
cdr3_nt: TGTGCCAGCAGTTTTGAACGGGAGTCTTTTGATGAGCAGTTCTTC

d_call: .
v_call: TRBV11-3
clone_size: .
j_call: TRBJ2-7
cdr3_aa: CASSNDTQTGSYEQYF
cdr3_nt: TGTGCCAGCAGCAACGACACGCAGACAGGCTCCTACGAGCAGTACTTC

d_call: TRBD1
v_call: TRBV9
clone_size: .
j_call: TRBJ1-1
cdr3_aa: CASSVGGTGAGAFF
cdr3_nt: TGTGCCAGCAGCGTAGGGGGGACAGGGGCGGGGGCTTTCTTT

d_call: .
v_call: TRBV5-6
clone_size: .
j_call: TRBJ2-7
cdr3_aa: CASSLEGGTYEQYF
cdr3_nt: TGTGCCAGCAGCTTGGAGGGGGGTACCTACGAGCAGTACTTC

d_call: TRBD2
v_call: TRBV5-1
clone_size: .
j_call: TRBJ2-7
cdr3_aa: CASGTSGPYEQYF
cdr3_nt: TGCGCCAGCGGGACTAGCGGGCCTTACGAGCAGTACTTC

d_call: .
v_call: TRBV13
clone_size: .
j_call: TRBJ1-1
cdr3_aa: CASSLFWGAEMNTEAFF
cdr3_nt: TGTGCCAGCAGCTTATTTTGGGGGGCCGAGATGAACACTGAAGCTTTCTTT

d_call: .
v_call: TRBV7-9
clone_size: .
j_call: TRBJ2-1
cdr3_aa: CAWRGAYNEQFF
cdr3_nt: TGTGCTTGGCGGGGAGCGTATAATGAGCAGTTCTTC

d_call: .
v_call: TRBV27
clone_size: .
j_call: TRBJ1-1
cdr3_aa: CASRGAGATEAFF
cdr3_nt: TGTGCCAGCAGGGGCGCGGGGGCCACTGAAGCTTTCTTT

d_call: TRBD2
v_call: TRBV18
clone_size: .
j_call: TRBJ2-7
cdr3_aa: CASSPGLAEYEQYF
cdr3_nt: TGTGCCAGCTCACCGGGACTAGCGGAGTACGAGCAGTACTTC

d_call: TRBD1
v_call: TRBV11-3
clone_size: .
j_call: TRBJ2-7
cdr3_aa: CASSSGDRGDRDEQYF
cdr3_nt: TGTGCCAGCAGCTCGGGGGACAGGGGGGATAGAGACGAGCAGTACTTC

d_call: TRBD2
v_call: TRBV6-1
clone_size: .
j_call: TRBJ2-7
cdr3_aa: CASSEPGLAGPRGF
cdr3_nt: TGTGCCAGCAGTGAGCCGGGACTAGCGGGACCTCGGGGGTTC

d_call: .
v_call: TRBV19
clone_size: .
j_call: TRBJ2-4
cdr3_aa: CASSPFRGPKNIQYF
cdr3_nt: TGTGCCAGTAGCCCTTTCAGGGGCCCCAAAAACATTCAGTACTTC

d_call: TRBD1
v_call: TRBV27
clone_size: .
j_call: TRBJ2-2
cdr3_aa: CATARDRESLAITGELFF
cdr3_nt: TGTGCCACCGCTCGGGACAGGGAGTCCCTAGCTATTACCGGGGAGCTGTTTTTT

d_call: .
v_call: TRBV7-8
clone_size: .
j_call: TRBJ1-2
cdr3_aa: CASSLGGGEQYTF
cdr3_nt: TGTGCCAGCAGCTTAGGGGGGGGAGAGCAATACACCTTC

d_call: .
v_call: TRBV10-3
clone_size: .
j_call: TRBJ1-5
cdr3_aa: CAISESLARGSGQPQHF
cdr3_nt: TGTGCCATCAGTGAGTCGTTGGCCAGGGGTTCAGGGCAGCCCCAGCATTTT

d_call: TRBD1
v_call: TRBV10-3
clone_size: .
j_call: TRBJ2-7
cdr3_aa: CAISGGQGVYEQYF
cdr3_nt: TGTGCCATCAGTGGGGGACAGGGGGTCTACGAGCAGTACTTC

d_call: TRBD2
v_call: TRBV5-1
clone_size: once
j_call: TRBJ2-7
cdr3_aa: CASSLAGGSHEQYF
cdr3_nt: TGCGCCAGCAGCTTGGCGGGAGGGAGCCACGAGCAGTACTTC

d_call: .
v_call: TRBV28
clone_size: few
j_call: TRBJ2-6
cdr3_aa: CASSLVGVGSGANVLTF
cdr3_nt: TGTGCCAGCAGTTTAGTAGGGGTAGGGTCTGGGGCCAACGTCCTGACTTTC